This TCR beta chain emerged from a study of T cell repertoires in cytomegalovirus infection. Looking at the study overall: HLA-B-restricted CMV epitopes that are well studied, plus recently identified HLA-C-restricted ones, were used by the study. In public TCR beta signatures, there were indications of both CMV infection and matching HLA type.

Study conclusions and caveats: CMV-specific TCR beta clonotypes restricted by HLA-C were the ones dominating the ex vivo response.

In regard to this clonotype: The antigen remains undetermined.

The V and J ends lost 2 bases and 8 bases respectively, with 4 bases between them. Germline assignment: CDR1 MDHEN and CDR2 SYDVKM. There are 11 residues in the CDR3. TCRdb processed the reads anew with MiXCR; each CDR3 protein has one entry. The table records roughly 350,000 distinct CDR3 sequences, about 35% of them present only once. The sequencing here drew on cultured PBMCs, taken from culture after CMV antigen stimulation. The chain has TRBV28 and TRBJ2-1; D call uncertain. The sequence derives from a human donor in good health (CMV status not recorded). Some clones in this sample may be carry-over from other donors' samples. CDR3 DNA: TGTGCCAGCAGTTTAACCTATGAGCAGTTCTTC. Protein sequence: CASSLTYEQFF.